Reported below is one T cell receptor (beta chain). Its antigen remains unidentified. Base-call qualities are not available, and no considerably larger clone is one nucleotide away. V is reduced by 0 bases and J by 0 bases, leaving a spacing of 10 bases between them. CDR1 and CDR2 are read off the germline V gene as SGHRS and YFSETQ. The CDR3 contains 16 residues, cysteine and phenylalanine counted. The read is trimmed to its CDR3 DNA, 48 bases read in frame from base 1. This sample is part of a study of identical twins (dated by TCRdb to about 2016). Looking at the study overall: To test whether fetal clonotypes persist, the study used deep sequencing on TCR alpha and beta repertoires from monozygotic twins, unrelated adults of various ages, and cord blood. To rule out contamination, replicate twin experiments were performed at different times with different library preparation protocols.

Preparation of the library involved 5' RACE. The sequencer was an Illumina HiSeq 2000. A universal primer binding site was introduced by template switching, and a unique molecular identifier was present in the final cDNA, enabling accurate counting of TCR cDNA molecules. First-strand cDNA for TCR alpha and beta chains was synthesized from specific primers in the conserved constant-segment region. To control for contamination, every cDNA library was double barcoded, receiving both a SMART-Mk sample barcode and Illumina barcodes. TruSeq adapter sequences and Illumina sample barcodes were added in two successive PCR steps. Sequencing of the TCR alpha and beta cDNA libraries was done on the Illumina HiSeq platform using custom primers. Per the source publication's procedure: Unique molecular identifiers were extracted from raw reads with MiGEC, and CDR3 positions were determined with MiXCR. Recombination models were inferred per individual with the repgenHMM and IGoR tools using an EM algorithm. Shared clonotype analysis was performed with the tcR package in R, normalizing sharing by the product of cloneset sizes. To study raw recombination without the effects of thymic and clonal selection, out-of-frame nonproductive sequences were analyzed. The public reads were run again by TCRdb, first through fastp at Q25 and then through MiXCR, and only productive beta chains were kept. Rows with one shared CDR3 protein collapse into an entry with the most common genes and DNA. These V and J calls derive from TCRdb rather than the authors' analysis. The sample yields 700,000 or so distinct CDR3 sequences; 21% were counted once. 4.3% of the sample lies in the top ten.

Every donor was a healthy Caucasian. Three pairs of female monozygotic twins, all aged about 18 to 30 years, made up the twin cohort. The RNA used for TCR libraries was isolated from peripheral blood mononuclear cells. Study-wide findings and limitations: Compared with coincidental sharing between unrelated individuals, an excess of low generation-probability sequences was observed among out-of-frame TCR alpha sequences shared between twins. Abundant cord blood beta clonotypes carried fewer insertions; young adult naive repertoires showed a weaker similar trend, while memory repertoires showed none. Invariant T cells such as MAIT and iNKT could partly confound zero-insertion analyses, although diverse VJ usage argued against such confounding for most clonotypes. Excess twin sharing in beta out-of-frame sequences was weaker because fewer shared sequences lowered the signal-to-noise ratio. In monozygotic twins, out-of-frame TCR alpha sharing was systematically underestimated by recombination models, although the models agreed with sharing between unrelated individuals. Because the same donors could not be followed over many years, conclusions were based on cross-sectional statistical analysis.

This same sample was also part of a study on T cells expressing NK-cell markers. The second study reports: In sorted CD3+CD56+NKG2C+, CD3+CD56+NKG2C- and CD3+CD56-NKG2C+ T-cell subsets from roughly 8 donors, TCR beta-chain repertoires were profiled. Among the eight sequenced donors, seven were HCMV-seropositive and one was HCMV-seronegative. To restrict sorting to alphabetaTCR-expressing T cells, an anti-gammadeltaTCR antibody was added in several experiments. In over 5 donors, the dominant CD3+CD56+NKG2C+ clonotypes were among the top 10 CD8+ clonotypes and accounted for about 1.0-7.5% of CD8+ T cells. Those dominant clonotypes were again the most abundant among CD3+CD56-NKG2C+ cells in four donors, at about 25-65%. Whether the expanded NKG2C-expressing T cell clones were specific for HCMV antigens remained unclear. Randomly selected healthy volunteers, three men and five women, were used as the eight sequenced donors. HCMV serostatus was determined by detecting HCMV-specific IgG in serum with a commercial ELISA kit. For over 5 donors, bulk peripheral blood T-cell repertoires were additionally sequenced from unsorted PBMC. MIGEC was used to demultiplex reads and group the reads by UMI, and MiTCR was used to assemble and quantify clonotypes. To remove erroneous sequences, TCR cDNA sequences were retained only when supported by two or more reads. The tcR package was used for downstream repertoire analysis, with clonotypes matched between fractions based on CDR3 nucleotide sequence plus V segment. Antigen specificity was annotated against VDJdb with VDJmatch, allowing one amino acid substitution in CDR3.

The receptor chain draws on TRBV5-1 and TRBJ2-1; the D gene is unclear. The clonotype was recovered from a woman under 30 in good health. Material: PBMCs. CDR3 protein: CASSLEAASSYNEQFF. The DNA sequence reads TGCGCCAGCAGCTTGGAGGCGGCCAGCTCCTACAATGAGCAGTTCTTC.